This T cell receptor (beta chain) came from a study of blood T cell repertoires in COVID-19. Study-wide background: Acute and convalescent COVID-19 specimens originated in the United States, Italy and Spain.

The authors' processing: Reference gene primer amplification gave estimated nucleated cell counts. The table came from immunoSEQ multiplex PCR; TCRdb's copy has only in-frame clones and leaves some out. V and J calls and clone size are given by that table; D and trimming were obtained from the DNA. Of roughly 300,000 clones in the sample, 70% to 90% were seen once. Unmatched junction bases numbered 1, after V lost 3 bases and J lost 3 bases. This CDR3 has 13 amino acids. Germline values: CDR1 SGHDT, CDR2 YYEEEE. Input material: peripheral blood. This clonotype was obtained from a woman between 50 and 59 years old who had recovered from COVID-19. J is TRBJ2-7 and V is TRBV5-6; 9 bases fit TRBD2. The CDR3 region has the DNA TGTGCCAGCAGCTATAGCGGGGGCTACGAGCAGTACTTC. Its translation is CASSYSGGYEQYF.